The sequence of this TCR beta chain was determined in a study of shared clonotypes between healthy human individuals. Study outcomes and limitations: The study's rarefaction showed incomplete sorted-subset sequencing despite large depth.

Naivety among CD8 cells was defined by CD45RO negativity and positive CCR7 selection, thereby excluding terminally differentiated effector memory CD45RA+ cells. Genomic DNA from each subset was divided evenly over several immunoSEQ plates. The assay was immunoSEQ multiplex PCR, and TCRdb's table has in-frame clones only and misses some. The sample has around 1.9 million clones, 85% to 95% seen once. Trimming cost V 5 bases and J 6 bases, with 19 bases left between them. Germline V gene lookup returns CDR1 SEHNR and CDR2 FQNEAQ (reference sequence). CDR3 size: 15 residues. On this clone: Its antigen is still unknown.

The chain links TRBV7-9 to TRBJ1-2, with TRBD1 as a possible D gene (5 bases). Specimen: naive CD8+ T cells from PBMCs. The TCR sequence derives from a man aged 18 to 35 in good health. Some clones in this sample may be carry-over from other donors' samples. The CDR3 reads CASSPPLTATNGYTF. The CDR3 nucleotides are TGTGCCAGCAGCCCCCCACTGACAGCGACGAATGGCTACACCTTC. The full variable domain, its missing parts supplied by reference TRBV7-9 and TRBJ1-2, is DTGVSQNPRHKITKRGQNVTFRCDPISEHNRLYWYRQTLGQGPEFLTYFQNEAQLEKSRLLSDRFSAERPKGSFSTLEIQRTEQGDSAMYLCASSPPLTATNGYTFGSGTRLTVV.